A single T cell receptor beta chain is shown here with its context. The sample belongs to a study of memory CD4+ T cells and cytomegalovirus serostatus. Single viable CD3+CD4+CD8-CD45RO+ cells were sorted as the memory CD4+ T cells. Some clones are missing from TCRdb's copy, which holds only in-frame ones; the method was immunoSEQ multiplex PCR. The data show some 53,000 clones, 60% to 80% seen once. CDR1 and CDR2 (germline): LGHNA, YNFKEQ. The CDR3 runs to 13 residues. The V gene lost 0 bases and the J gene lost 4 bases, with 6 bases spanning the gap. The sequence was collected from an adult in good health and CMV-seronegative. Sequences were obtained from memory CD4+ T cells from blood. This chain links TRBV4-2 with TRBJ1-2, with unresolved D. Here the CDR3 reads CASSQDPGYGYTF. The CDR3 DNA sequence: TGTGCCAGCAGCCAAGATCCAGGCTATGGCTACACCTTC.